Presented here are 27 T cell receptor beta chains from one specimen sequenced in a study of cytomegalovirus exposure and HLA in healthy donors. It was with 60 Vbeta and 13 Jbeta primers that the PCR ran. TCRdb's table, derived via immunoSEQ multiplex PCR, lists solely in-frame clones and lacks some. This table lists approximately 110,000 clones. The source material was PBMCs. The receptors here all came from a man in his forties or fifties in good health and CMV-seronegative.

The V gene is TRBV10-3, the J gene TRBJ2-5; unclear D gene. The CDR3 has 13 amino acids. Germline CDR1 reads ENHRY; CDR2 reads SYGVKD. V was clipped by 3 bases and J by 1 base, with 6 bases between them. DNA of the CDR3: TGTGCCATCAGTGACAGTATCCAAGAGACCCAGTACTTC. Its protein is CAISDSIQETQYF.

This rearrangement joins TRBV11-2 to TRBJ1-4; D is perhaps TRBD1 (6 bases). Deletions cut 4 bases from V and 10 bases from J, with 25 bases between. The CDR3 is made up of 17 amino acids. CDR1 and CDR2 (germline): SGHAT, FQNNGV. CDR3 bases: TGTGCCAGCAGCTCGTTGTTGGGGGGGCCTCAAGTAGGAAAACTGTTTTTT. Protein product: CASSSLLGGPQVGKLFF.

With respect to this clone: The junction and the germline gene differ at one end; a read error may be behind it. The CDR3 sequence is CASSLEGTRVANEQFF. The CDR3 nucleotides read TGTGCTAGCAGCTTAGAAGGGACTAGGGTTGCCAATGAGCAGTTCTTC. V is TRBV7-7 and J is TRBJ2-1, with 8 bases matching TRBD2. The V gene's germline CDR1 is SSHAT and CDR2 FNYEAQ (reference sequence). The CDR3 is 16 amino acids.

The V and J genes are TRBV5-1 and TRBJ1-2, with 9 bases matching TRBD1. Germline assignment: CDR1 SGHRS and CDR2 YFSETQ. V was pared by 7 bases and J by 5 bases, with 9 bases of the junction left unmatched. The CDR3 runs to 14 residues. CDR3: CASATGGVGYGYTF. The CDR3 coding sequence is TGCGCCAGCGCCACAGGGGGCGTAGGTTATGGCTACACCTTC.

This chain joins TRBV6-5 and TRBJ1-1; possible D gene TRBD1, 6 bases. Trimming removed 4 bases at V and 8 bases at J, with 14 bases between. Per germline, CDR1 MNHEY and CDR2 SVGAGI. This CDR3 region has 13 residues. The CDR3 sequence is CASSFNRATEAFF. The CDR3 bases are TGTGCCAGCAGTTTTAACAGGGCAACAGAAGCTTTCTTT.

The chain employs TRBV13 and TRBJ1-1; no firm D call. Germline V CDR1 and CDR2: PRHDT, FYEKMQ (reference sequence). The CDR3 contains 12 residues. The V end was cut by 6 bases, the J end by 2 bases, with 7 bases between. CDR3 protein: CASRSYNTEAFF. In DNA form, the CDR3 reads TGTGCCAGCAGAAGCTACAACACTGAAGCTTTCTTT.

The chain links TRBV29-1 to TRBJ2-3; 7 nucleotides line up with TRBD2. The CDR3 totals 15 residues. Looked up from germline, CDR1 is SQVTM and CDR2 is ANQGSEA. J gave up 2 bases and V 6 bases, and 11 bases lay outside the gene matches. CDR3 in amino acids: CSVQESGLNTDTQYF. In nucleotides, the CDR3 is TGCAGCGTCCAAGAATCGGGACTAAACACAGATACGCAGTATTTT.

The chain combines TRBV30 with TRBJ2-5; 10 nucleotides match TRBD2. CDR1 is GTSNPN and CDR2 is SVGIG in the germline V gene (reference sequence). J was trimmed by 3 bases and V by 2 bases; bases with no gene match: 3. This CDR3 region has 14 residues. CDR3 amino acids: CAWSSGLAEETQYF. The CDR3 nucleotides are TGTGCCTGGAGTTCAGGACTAGCGGAAGAGACCCAGTACTTC. Together with reference TRBV30 and TRBJ2-5, the CDR3 gives the full variable domain: SQTIHQWPATLVQPVGSPLSLECTVEGTSNPNLYWYRQAAGRGLQLLFYSVGIGQISSEVPQNLSASRPQDRQFILSSKKLLLSDSGFYLCAWSSGLAEETQYFGPGTRLLVL.

The rearrangement uses TRBV19 and TRBJ2-3, with 9 bases that match TRBD2. V was pared by 8 bases and J by 3 bases, with 9 bases of the junction left unmatched. Per the germline V gene, CDR1 is LNHDA and CDR2 is SQIVND (reference sequence). The CDR3 extends over 15 amino acids. The DNA for the CDR3 is TGTGCCAGTGCCGGGACTAGCAGTCAAACAGATACGCAGTATTTT. This encodes CASAGTSSQTDTQYF.

The rearrangement uses TRBV30 and TRBJ2-7, with D perhaps TRBD2 (5 bases). The CDR3 length is 12 residues. The V gene's germline CDR1 is GTSNPN and CDR2 SVGIG (reference sequence). The germline V and J ends were trimmed by 5 bases and 5 bases, with 13 bases remaining between them. This CDR3 is CAWCPGSDEQYF. Written as DNA, the CDR3 is TGTGCCTGGTGTCCGGGGTCGGACGAGCAGTACTTC.

The CDR3 region has the DNA TGTGCCATCAGTGAGTATGGGGGGACTGAAGCTTTCTTT. Its translation is CAISEYGGTEAFF. J is TRBJ1-1 and V is TRBV10-3; possibly TRBD1 for D (5 bases). V was cut by 1 base and J by 5 bases, with 8 bases left in between. Per germline, CDR1 ENHRY and CDR2 SYGVKD. CDR3 length equals 13 residues.

The chain couples TRBV5-1 to TRBJ2-5; TRBD2 matches at 11 bases. V gave up 3 bases and J gave up 3 bases; unmatched junction bases: 7. The CDR3 length is 16 residues. Germline V gene lookup returns CDR1 SGHRS and CDR2 YFSETQ. This CDR3 reads CASSWRATSGEETQYF. The CDR3 nucleotides read TGCGCCAGCAGCTGGAGAGCGACTAGCGGGGAAGAGACCCAGTACTTC.

This sequence joins TRBV6-5 and TRBJ1-1; TRBD1 aligns across 7 bases. This CDR3 has 14 residues. V trimming: 6 bases; J trimming: 4 bases; junction bases outside the gene matches: 8. Germline loops: CDR1 MNHEY, CDR2 SVGAGI. CDR3: CASRAGGKGTEAFF. The DNA of the CDR3 is TGTGCCAGCAGAGCAGGGGGAAAGGGCACTGAAGCTTTCTTT.

The V gene is TRBV7-8, the J gene TRBJ2-7; 7 positions agree with TRBD1. Losses at the gene ends were 5 bases for V and 0 bases for J; bases not matched to a gene: 7. Germline values: CDR1 SGHVS, CDR2 FQNEAQ. This CDR3 region has 15 residues. CDR3 in DNA: TGTGCCAGCAGCAGATCCTACAGGGGCTCCTACGAGCAGTACTTC. Protein product: CASSRSYRGSYEQYF.

J is TRBJ2-7 and V is TRBV4-1, with 11 bases fitting TRBD2. V lost 2 bases, J lost 0 bases, and 12 bases stayed unmatched. The germline V gene encodes CDR1 MGHRA and CDR2 YSYEKL. The CDR3 runs to 19 residues. The CDR3 spells CASSQQSQASGGSSYEQYF. CDR3 DNA: TGCGCCAGCAGCCAACAGTCCCAGGCTAGCGGGGGGAGCTCCTACGAGCAGTACTTC.

The rearrangement joins TRBV7-3 to TRBJ2-1, with D tentatively TRBD1 (6 bases). V was shortened by 1 base and J by 6 bases, with 13 bases between the two germline ends. The CDR3 runs to 15 residues. Germline V CDR1 and CDR2: SGHTA, FQGTGA. CDR3 sequence (DNA): TGTGCCAGCAGCTTAAACCCCGGACAGCCCAATGAGCAGTTCTTC. Translating gives CASSLNPGQPNEQFF.

V and J are TRBV6-1 and TRBJ1-2; D not resolved. Trimming shortened V by 2 bases and J by 2 bases, and 12 bases separated the two germline ends. CDR3 length: 15 amino acids. Per the germline V gene, CDR1 is MNHNS and CDR2 is SASEGT. The CDR3 DNA reads TGTGCCAGCAGTGAATCAGTCATATCCAACTATGGCTACACCTTC. This gives the protein CASSESVISNYGYTF.

The genes are TRBV7-6 and TRBJ2-7, with TRBD2 as a possible D gene (6 bases). The CDR3 extends over 12 amino acids. Per germline, CDR1 SGHVS and CDR2 FNYEAQ. The V and J ends lost 4 bases and 7 bases respectively, with 11 bases between them. The CDR3 sequence is CASSSNGREQYF. The DNA of the CDR3 is TGTGCCAGCAGCTCAAATGGGAGGGAGCAGTACTTC.

The genes are TRBV21-1 and TRBJ2-1; the table calls TRBD2, which could not be checked here. TRBV21-1 is annotated as a pseudogene. This CDR3 contains 19 residues. CDR3 bases: TGTGCCAGCAGCAAGGTCCCTAGCGGGGGGGTTTTCGGCTACAATGAGCAGTTCTTC. This sequence encodes CASSKVPSGGVFGYNEQFF.

The J gene is TRBJ2-7, the V gene TRBV5-1, with D unclear. Per the germline V gene, CDR1 is SGHRS and CDR2 is YFSETQ. The CDR3 is 14 amino acids. V lost 4 bases, J lost 0 bases, and 11 bases lay in between. The CDR3 here is CASSMSVVSYEQYF. CDR3 in DNA: TGCGCCAGCAGCATGTCTGTCGTCTCCTACGAGCAGTACTTC.

The rearrangement uses TRBV18 and TRBJ2-5; TRBD1 might be the D (6 bases). The germline V gene has CDR1 KGHSH and CDR2 LQKENI. Trimming pared 4 bases from V and 4 bases from J, leaving 13 bases between. The CDR3 extends over 14 amino acids. The CDR3 reads CASSRDTSRETQYF. CDR3 DNA: TGTGCCAGCTCACGGGACACTTCGAGAGAGACCCAGTACTTC.

V gene TRBV19 combines with J gene TRBJ1-5; the D is unclear. The V gene's germline CDR1 is LNHDA and CDR2 SQIVND (reference sequence). This CDR3 spans 15 amino acids. Trimming removed 1 base from V and 2 bases from J, with 9 bases in between. The CDR3 loop reads CASSIGSSGNQPQHF. The CDR3 DNA is TGTGCCAGTAGTATAGGCTCCAGCGGCAATCAGCCCCAGCATTTT.

V usage is TRBV18 and J usage is TRBJ1-4; 8 bases map to TRBD1. With V trimmed by 6 bases and J by 8 bases, 11 bases remained unmatched. This CDR3 has 15 residues. Germline loops: CDR1 KGHSH, CDR2 LQKENI. CDR3 coding DNA: TGTGCCAGCTCTTCCCCTGGGACAGGCGGGGAAAAACTGTTTTTT. Residues: CASSSPGTGGEKLFF.

The chain carries TRBV2 and TRBJ1-1; D remains unclear. CDR1 and CDR2 from the germline V gene are SNHLY and FYNNEI. V was trimmed by 7 bases and J by 3 bases, leaving 6 bases between them. The CDR3 sequence is 11 residues long. CDR3: CASNQDTEAFF. The CDR3 nucleotides read TGTGCCAGCAATCAGGACACTGAAGCTTTCTTT.

This chain connects TRBV5-1 to TRBJ1-4; D may be TRBD1 (5 bases). CDR1 is SGHRS, CDR2 YFSETQ, per germline. The CDR3 is 14 residues long. The ends were cut back, 2 bases at V and 2 bases at J, with 7 bases in the middle. Here the CDR3 reads CASSLGATNEKLFF. The CDR3 DNA sequence: TGCGCCAGCAGCTTAGGGGCGACTAATGAAAAACTGTTTTTT.

The chain links TRBV7-2 to TRBJ2-3, with D perhaps TRBD2 (5 bases). The V end was cut by 8 bases, the J end by 2 bases, with 8 bases between. Germline V gene data show CDR1 as SGHTA and CDR2 as FQGNSA. This CDR3 has 12 amino acids. CDR3 loop: CASERDTDTQYF. The CDR3 DNA is TGTGCCAGCGAGAGGGACACAGATACGCAGTATTTT.

This chain connects TRBV6-6 to TRBJ2-7; a weak D match, TRBD2 (5 bases). CDR3 size: 13 residues. Germline lookup yields CDR1 MNHNY and CDR2 SVGAGI (reference sequence). Trimming cost V 0 bases and J 6 bases, with 9 bases left between them. The CDR3 reads CASSYSRGLEQYF. The CDR3 coding sequence is TGTGCCAGCAGTTACTCGAGAGGGCTCGAGCAGTACTTC.